This T cell receptor beta chain derives from a study of T cells in Graves' hyperthyroidism and ophthalmopathy. Study results and limitations: Also found in blood were most expanded thyroid clonotypes above 0.001.

The investigators amplified TCR beta CDR3 regions from RNA transcripts. The HTBI set primed first-round TCR CDR3 RT-PCR. TCRdb processed the multiplex PCR reads anew with MiXCR; each CDR3 protein has one entry. This sample yields around 600,000 distinct CDR3 sequences, of which roughly a sixth are seen a single time; around 3.5% belongs to the top ten. V was pared by 4 bases and J by 5 bases, with 5 bases between. CDR1 and CDR2 from the germline V gene are GTSNPN and SVGIG (reference sequence). This CDR3 spans 11 amino acids. This clonotype has ten or more counts. Its specificity is unknown. At least 3 on the Clinical Activity Score was recorded for ophthalmopathy patients, who also had NOSPECS grade at least 4 and duration under 3 months. Patients with uncontrolled infections, other autoimmune diseases, pregnancy or lactation were excluded. Extraction of PBMCs used roughly 9.3 ml of fresh peripheral blood.

The TCR sequence derives from a woman aged 40 to 50 with Graves' ophthalmopathy. The chain employs TRBV30 and TRBJ2-2; D is uncertain. The sequenced sample consisted of blood. DNA for the CDR3: TGTGCCTGGACAGCGACCGGGGAGCTGTTTTTT. Translation: CAWTATGELFF.